The present T cell receptor beta chain was sequenced within a study of T cell responses to AZD1222 COVID-19 vaccine. Data came from immunoSEQ multiplex PCR; TCRdb stores just in-frame clones and leaves some out. This table has roughly 130,000 clones, about 89% appearing once. V was pared by 6 bases and J by 4 bases, with 4 bases of the junction left unmatched. Looked up from germline, CDR1 is SGHTS and CDR2 is YDEGEE. The CDR3 totals 13 residues. The starting material was peripheral blood, obtained 28 days after the second dose of the MenACWY control vaccine. The chain has TRBV5-8 and TRBJ2-7, with TRBD2 matching 10 bases. The TCR was taken from an adult who received the MenACWY meningococcal vaccine as a control. CDR3 loop: CASNLAGGYEQYF. In DNA form, the CDR3 reads TGTGCCAGCAACTTAGCGGGAGGTTACGAGCAGTACTTC.